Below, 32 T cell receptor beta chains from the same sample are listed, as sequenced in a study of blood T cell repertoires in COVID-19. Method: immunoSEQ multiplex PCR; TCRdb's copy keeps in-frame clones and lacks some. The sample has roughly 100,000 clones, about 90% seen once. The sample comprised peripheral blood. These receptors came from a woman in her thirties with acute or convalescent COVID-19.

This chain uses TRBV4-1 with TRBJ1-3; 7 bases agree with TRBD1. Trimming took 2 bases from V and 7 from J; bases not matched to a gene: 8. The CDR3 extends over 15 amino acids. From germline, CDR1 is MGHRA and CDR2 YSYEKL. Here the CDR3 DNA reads TGCGCCAGCAGCCAACTGACAGGGATAGGTAACACCATATATTTT. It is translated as CASSQLTGIGNTIYF.

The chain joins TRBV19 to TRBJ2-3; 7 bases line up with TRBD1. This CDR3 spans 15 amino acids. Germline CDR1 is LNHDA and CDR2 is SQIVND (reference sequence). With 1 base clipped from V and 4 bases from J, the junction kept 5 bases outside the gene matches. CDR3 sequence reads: CASSIARGGADTQYF. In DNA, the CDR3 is TGTGCCAGTAGTATAGCGAGAGGGGGCGCAGATACGCAGTATTTT.

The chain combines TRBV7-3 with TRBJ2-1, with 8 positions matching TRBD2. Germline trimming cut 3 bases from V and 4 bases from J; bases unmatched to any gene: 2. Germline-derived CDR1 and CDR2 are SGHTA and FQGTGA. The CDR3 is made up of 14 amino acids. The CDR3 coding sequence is TGTGCCAGCAGCTTGGCGGGGGGTTACAATGAGCAGTTCTTC. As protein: CASSLAGGYNEQFF.

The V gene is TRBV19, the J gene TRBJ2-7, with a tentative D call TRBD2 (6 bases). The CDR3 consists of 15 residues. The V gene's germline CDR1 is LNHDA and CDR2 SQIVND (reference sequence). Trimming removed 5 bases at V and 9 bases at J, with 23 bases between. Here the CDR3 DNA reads TGTGCCAGTAGTCCCGACCCGCGGGATCCCTATAGGCAGTACTTC. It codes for CASSPDPRDPYRQYF.

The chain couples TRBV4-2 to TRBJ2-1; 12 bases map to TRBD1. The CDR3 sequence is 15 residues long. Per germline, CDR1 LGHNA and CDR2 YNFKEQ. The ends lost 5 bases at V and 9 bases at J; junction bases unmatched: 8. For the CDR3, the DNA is TGTGCCAGCAGCGGCCGGGACAGGGGGCTGATTGAGCAGTTCTTC. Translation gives CASSGRDRGLIEQFF.

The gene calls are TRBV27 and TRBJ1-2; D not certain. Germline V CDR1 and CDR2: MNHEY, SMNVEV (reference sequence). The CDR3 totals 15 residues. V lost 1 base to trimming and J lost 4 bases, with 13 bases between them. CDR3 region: CASSLFAVSPYGYTF. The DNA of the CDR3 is TGTGCCAGCAGTTTATTTGCAGTCTCCCCCTATGGCTACACCTTC.

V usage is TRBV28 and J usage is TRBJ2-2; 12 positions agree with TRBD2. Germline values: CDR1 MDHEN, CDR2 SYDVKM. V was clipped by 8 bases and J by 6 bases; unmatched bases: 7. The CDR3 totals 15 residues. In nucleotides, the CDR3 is TGTGCCAGCCTTCCTAGCGGGGGGGCCCCCGGGGAGCTGTTTTTT. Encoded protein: CASLPSGGAPGELFF.

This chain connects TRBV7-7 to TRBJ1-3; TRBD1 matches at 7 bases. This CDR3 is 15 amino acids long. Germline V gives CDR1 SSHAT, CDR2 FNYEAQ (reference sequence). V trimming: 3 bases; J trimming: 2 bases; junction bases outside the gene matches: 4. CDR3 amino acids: CASSLGQGAGNTIYF. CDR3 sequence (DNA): TGTGCCAGCAGCTTGGGCCAGGGGGCTGGAAACACCATATATTTT.

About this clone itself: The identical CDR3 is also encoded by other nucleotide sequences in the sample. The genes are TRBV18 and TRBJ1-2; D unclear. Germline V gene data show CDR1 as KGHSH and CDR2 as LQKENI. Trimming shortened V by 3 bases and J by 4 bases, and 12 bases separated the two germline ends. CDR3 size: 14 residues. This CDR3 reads CASSPSTEGYGYTF. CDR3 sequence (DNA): TGTGCCAGCTCACCGAGTACCGAGGGCTATGGCTACACCTTC.

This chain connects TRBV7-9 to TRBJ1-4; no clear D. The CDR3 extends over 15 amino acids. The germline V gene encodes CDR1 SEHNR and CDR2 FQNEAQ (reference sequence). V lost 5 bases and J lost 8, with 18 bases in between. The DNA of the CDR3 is TGTGCCAGCAGCCCCCTCGCCGGTTCCGAGGAAAAACTGTTTTTT. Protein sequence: CASSPLAGSEEKLFF.

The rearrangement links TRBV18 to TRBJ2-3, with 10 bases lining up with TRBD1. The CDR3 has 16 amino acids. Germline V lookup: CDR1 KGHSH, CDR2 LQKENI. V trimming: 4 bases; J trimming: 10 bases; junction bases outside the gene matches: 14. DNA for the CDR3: TGTGCCAGCTCACTCCCCCGGGACAGGGGATCCCCTTCGCAGTATTTT. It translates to CASSLPRDRGSPSQYF.

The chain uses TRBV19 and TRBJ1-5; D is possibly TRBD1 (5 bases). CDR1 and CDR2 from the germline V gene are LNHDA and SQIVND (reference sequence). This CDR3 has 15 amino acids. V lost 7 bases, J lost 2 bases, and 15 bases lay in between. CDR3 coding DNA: TGTGCCAGTACCTCCTGGGGGGTTGGCAATCAGCCCCAGCATTTT. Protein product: CASTSWGVGNQPQHF.

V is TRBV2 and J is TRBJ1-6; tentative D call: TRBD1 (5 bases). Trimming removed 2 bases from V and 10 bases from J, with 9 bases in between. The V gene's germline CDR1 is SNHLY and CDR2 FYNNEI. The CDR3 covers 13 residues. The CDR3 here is CASSEQGRSPLHF. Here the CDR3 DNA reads TGTGCCAGCAGTGAACAGGGCCGGTCACCCCTCCACTTT.

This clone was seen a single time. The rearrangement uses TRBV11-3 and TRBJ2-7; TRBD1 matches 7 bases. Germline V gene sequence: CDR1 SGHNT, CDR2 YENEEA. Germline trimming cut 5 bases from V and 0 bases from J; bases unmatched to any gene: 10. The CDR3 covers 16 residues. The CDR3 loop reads CASSPLWGQYSYEQYF. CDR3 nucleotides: TGTGCCAGCAGCCCCCTTTGGGGACAGTACTCCTACGAGCAGTACTTC. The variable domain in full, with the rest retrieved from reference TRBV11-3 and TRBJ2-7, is EAGVVQSPRYKIIEKKQPVAFWCNPISGHNTLYWYLQNLGQGPELLIRYENEEAVDDSQLPKDRFSAERLKGVDSTLKIQPAELGDSAVYLCASSPLWGQYSYEQYFGPGTRLTVT.

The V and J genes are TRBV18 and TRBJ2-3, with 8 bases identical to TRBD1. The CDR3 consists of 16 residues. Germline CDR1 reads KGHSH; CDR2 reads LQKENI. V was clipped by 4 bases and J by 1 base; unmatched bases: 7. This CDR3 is CASSRIQGQGTDTQYF. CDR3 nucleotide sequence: TGTGCCAGCTCACGAATCCAGGGACAGGGCACAGATACGCAGTATTTT.

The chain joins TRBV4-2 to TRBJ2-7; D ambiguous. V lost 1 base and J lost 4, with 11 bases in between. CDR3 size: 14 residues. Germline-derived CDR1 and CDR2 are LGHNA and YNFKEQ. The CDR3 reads CASSQVGQVYEQYF. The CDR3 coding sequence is TGTGCCAGCAGCCAAGTCGGCCAGGTATACGAGCAGTACTTC.

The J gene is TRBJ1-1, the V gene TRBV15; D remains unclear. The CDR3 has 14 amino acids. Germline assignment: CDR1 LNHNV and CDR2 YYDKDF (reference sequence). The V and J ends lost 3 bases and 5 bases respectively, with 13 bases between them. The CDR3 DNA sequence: TGTGCCACCAGCAGCCTGGAAGGGAGGACTGAAGCTTTCTTT. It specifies CATSSLEGRTEAFF.

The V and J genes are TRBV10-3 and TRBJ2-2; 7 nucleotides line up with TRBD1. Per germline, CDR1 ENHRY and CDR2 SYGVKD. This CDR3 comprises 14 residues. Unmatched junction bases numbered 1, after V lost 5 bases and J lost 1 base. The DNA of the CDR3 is TGTGCCATCAGTCGGGACAGGAACACCGGGGAGCTGTTTTTT. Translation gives CAISRDRNTGELFF.

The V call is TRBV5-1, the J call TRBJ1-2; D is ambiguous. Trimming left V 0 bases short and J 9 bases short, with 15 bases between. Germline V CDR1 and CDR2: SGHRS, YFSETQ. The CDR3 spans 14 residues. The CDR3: CASSLAPRTESYTF. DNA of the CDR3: TGCGCCAGCAGCTTGGCCCCGCGGACTGAAAGCTACACCTTC.

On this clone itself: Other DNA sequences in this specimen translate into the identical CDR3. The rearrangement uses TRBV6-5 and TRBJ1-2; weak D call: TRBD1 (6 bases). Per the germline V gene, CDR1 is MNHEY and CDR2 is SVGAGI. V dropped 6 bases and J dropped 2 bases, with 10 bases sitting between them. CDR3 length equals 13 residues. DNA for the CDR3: TGTGCCAGCAGCCGGACAGAAAACTATGGCTACACCTTC. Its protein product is CASSRTENYGYTF.

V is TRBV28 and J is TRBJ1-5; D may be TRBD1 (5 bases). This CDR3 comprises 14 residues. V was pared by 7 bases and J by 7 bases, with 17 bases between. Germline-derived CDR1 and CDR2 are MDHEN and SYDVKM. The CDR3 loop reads CASNPSGPRQPQHF. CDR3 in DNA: TGTGCCAGCAACCCTTCAGGGCCTAGGCAGCCCCAGCATTTT.

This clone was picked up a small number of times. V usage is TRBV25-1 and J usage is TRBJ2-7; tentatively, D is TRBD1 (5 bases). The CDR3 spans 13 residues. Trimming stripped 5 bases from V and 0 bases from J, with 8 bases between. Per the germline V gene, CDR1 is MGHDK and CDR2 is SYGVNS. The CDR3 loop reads CASSYGASYEQYF. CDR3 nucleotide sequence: TGTGCCAGCAGTTATGGGGCCTCCTACGAGCAGTACTTC.

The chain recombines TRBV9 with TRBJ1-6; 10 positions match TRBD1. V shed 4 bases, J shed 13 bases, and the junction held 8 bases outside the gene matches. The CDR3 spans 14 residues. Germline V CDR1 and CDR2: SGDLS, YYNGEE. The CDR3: CASSSGTGVGPLHF. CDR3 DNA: TGTGCCAGCAGCTCGGGGACAGGGGTAGGGCCCCTCCACTTT.

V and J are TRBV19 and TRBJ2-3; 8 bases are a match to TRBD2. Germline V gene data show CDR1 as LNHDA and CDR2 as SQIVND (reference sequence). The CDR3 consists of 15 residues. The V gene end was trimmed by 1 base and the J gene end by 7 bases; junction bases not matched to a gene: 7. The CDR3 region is CASSIVAGGGNTQYF. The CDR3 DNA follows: TGTGCCAGTAGTATAGTGGCCGGGGGGGGAAATACGCAGTATTTT.

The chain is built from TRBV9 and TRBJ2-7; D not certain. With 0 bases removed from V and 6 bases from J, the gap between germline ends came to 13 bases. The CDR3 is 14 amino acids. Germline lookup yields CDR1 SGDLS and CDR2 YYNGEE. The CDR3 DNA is TGTGCCAGCAGCGTAGCTCCTACAGAAGGCGAGCAGTACTTC. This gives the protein CASSVAPTEGEQYF. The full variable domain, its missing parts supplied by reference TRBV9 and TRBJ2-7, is DSGVTQTPKHLITATGQRVTLRCSPRSGDLSVYWYQQSLDQGLQFLIQYYNGEERAKGNILERFSAQQFPDLHSELNLSSLELGDSALYFCASSVAPTEGEQYFGPGTRLTVT.

The CDR3 sequence is CASSLFSRGGEQGTDTQYF. The CDR3, as DNA: TGTGCCAGCAGTTTATTCTCCCGCGGGGGGGAGCAGGGCACAGATACGCAGTATTTT. The chain has TRBV28 and TRBJ2-3; 9 bases line up with TRBD2. The CDR3 covers 19 residues. With 1 base clipped from V and 1 base from J, the junction kept 12 bases outside the gene matches. From germline, CDR1 is MDHEN and CDR2 SYDVKM.

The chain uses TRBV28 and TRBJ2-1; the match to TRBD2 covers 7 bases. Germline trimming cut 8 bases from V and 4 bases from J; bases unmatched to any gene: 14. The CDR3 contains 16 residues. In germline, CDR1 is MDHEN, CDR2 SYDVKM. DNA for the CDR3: TGTGCCAGCTTGACCCGAGCGGGGCAACTGTACAATGAGCAGTTCTTC. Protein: CASLTRAGQLYNEQFF. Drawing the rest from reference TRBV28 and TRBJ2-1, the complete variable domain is DVKVTQSSRYLVKRTGEKVFLECVQDMDHENMFWYRQDPGLGLRLIYFSYDVKMKEKGDIPEGYSVSREKKERFSLILESASTNQTSMYLCASLTRAGQLYNEQFFGPGTRLTVL.

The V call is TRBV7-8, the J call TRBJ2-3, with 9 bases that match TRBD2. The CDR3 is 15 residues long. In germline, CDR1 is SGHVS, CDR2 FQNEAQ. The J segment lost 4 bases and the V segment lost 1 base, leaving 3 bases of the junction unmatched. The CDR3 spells CASSLGAGGADTQYF. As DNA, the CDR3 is TGTGCCAGCAGCTTAGGAGCGGGGGGCGCAGATACGCAGTATTTT.

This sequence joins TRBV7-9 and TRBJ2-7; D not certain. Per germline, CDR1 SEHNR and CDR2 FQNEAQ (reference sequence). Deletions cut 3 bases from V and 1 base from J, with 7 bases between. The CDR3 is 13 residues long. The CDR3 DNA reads TGTGCCAGCAGCTTTACCGAGTCCTACGAGCAGTACTTC. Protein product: CASSFTESYEQYF.

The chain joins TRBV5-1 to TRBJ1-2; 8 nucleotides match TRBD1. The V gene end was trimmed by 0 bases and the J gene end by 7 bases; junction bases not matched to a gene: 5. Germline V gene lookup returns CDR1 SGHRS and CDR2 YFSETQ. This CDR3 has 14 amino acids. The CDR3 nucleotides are TGCGCCAGCAGCTTGGATGGACAGGGTACTGGCTACACCTTC. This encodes CASSLDGQGTGYTF. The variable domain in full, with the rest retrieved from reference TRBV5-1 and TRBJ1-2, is KAGVTQTPRYLIKTRGQQVTLSCSPISGHRSVSWYQQTPGQGLQFLFEYFSETQRNKGNFPGRFSGRQFSNSRSEMNVSTLELGDSALYLCASSLDGQGTGYTFGSGTRLTVV.

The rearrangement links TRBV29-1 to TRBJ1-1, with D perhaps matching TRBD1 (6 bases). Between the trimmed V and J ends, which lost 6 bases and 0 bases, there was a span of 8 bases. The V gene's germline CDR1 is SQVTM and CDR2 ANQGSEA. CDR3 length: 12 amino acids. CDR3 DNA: TGCAGCGTAGGACAGATGAACACTGAAGCTTTCTTT. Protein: CSVGQMNTEAFF.

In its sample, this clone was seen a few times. CDR3: CASSEGLSSYNSPLHF. DNA of the CDR3: TGTGCCAGCAGTGAAGGGTTGAGCTCCTATAATTCACCCCTCCACTTT. V gene TRBV2 combines with J gene TRBJ1-6; no reliable D call. Deletions cut 1 base from V and 0 bases from J, with 7 bases between. The CDR3 is made up of 16 amino acids. CDR1 and CDR2 from the germline V gene are SNHLY and FYNNEI.